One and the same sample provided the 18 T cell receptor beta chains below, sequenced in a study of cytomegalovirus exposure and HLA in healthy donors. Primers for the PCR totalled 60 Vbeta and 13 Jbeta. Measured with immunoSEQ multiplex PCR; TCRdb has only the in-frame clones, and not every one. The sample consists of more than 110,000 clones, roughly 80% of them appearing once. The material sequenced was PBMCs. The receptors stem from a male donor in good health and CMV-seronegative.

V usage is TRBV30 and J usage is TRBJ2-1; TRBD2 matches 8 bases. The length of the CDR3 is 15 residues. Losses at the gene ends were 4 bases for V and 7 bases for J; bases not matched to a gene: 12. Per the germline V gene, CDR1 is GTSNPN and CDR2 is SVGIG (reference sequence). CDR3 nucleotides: TGTGCCTGGAATGAGAACGGGGGGGCCTCGAATGAGCAGTTCTTC. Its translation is CAWNENGGASNEQFF. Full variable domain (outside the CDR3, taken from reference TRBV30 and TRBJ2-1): SQTIHQWPATLVQPVGSPLSLECTVEGTSNPNLYWYRQAAGRGLQLLFYSVGIGQISSEVPQNLSASRPQDRQFILSSKKLLLSDSGFYLCAWNENGGASNEQFFGPGTRLTVL.

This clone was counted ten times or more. CDR3: CASSDPSNIYNEQFF. Written as DNA, the CDR3 is TGTGCCAGCAGTGATCCGTCCAACATTTACAATGAGCAGTTCTTC. The rearrangement joins TRBV25-1 to TRBJ2-1; D gene uncertain. CDR3 length: 15 residues. Germline CDR1 reads MGHDK; CDR2 reads SYGVNS. Trimming left V 3 bases short and J 4 bases short, with 13 bases between.

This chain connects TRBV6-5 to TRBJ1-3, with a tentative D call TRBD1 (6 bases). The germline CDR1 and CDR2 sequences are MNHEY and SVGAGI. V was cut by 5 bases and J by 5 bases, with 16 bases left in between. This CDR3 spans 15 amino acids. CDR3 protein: CASSTYRASRNTIYF. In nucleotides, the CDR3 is TGTGCCAGCAGTACATACAGGGCTAGCCGAAACACCATATATTTT.

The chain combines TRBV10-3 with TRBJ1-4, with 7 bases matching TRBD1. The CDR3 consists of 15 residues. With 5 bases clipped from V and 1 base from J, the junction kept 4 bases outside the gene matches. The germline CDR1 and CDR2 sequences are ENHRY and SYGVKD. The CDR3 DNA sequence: TGTGCCATCAGTAACCGGGACAGAACTAATGAAAAACTGTTTTTT. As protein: CAISNRDRTNEKLFF.

The CDR3 region is CASSLTWTGSYEQYF. In nucleotides, the CDR3 is TGTGCCAGTAGCCTAACCTGGACAGGGTCCTACGAGCAGTACTTC. The chain employs TRBV19 and TRBJ2-7, with 8 bases that match TRBD1. The V and J ends lost 6 bases and 1 base, in that order; junction bases with no gene match: 8. The V gene's germline CDR1 is LNHDA and CDR2 SQIVND (reference sequence). CDR3 length: 15 residues.

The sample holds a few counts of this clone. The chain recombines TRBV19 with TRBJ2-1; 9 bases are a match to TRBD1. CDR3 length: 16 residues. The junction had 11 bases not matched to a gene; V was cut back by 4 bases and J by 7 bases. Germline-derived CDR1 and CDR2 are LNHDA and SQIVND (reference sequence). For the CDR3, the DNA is TGTGCCAGTAGTAACTCCGGGACAGGGCTAGTAAATGAGCAGTTCTTC. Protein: CASSNSGTGLVNEQFF.

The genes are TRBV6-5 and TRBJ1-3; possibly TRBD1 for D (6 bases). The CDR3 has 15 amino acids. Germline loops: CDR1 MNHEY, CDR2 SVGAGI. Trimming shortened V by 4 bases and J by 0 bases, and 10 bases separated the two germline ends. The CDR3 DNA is TGTGCCAGCAGTTCCACAGGGTTCTCTGGAAACACCATATATTTT. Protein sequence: CASSSTGFSGNTIYF.

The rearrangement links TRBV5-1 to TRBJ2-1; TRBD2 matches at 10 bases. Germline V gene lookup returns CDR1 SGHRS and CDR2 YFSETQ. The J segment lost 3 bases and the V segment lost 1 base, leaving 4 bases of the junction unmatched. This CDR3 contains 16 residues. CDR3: CASSLHLAGDYNEQFF. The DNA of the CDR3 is TGCGCCAGCAGCTTGCATCTAGCGGGGGACTACAATGAGCAGTTCTTC.

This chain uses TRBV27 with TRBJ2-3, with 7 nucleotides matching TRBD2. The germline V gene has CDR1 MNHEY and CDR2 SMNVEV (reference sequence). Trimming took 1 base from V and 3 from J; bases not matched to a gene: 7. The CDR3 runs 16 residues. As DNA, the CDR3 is TGTGCCAGCAGTTTATTTGGAGCGGGGTCAACAGATACGCAGTATTTT. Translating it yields CASSLFGAGSTDTQYF.

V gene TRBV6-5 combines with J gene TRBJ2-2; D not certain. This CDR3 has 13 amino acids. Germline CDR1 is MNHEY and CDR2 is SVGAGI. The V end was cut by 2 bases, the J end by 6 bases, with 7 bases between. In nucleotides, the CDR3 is TGTGCCAGCAGTTACCGTCTTGCCGGGGAGCTGTTTTTT. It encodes CASSYRLAGELFF.

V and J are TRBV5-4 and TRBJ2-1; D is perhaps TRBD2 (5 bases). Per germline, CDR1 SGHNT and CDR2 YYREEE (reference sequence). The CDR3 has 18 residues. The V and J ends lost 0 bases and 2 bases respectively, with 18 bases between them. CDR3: CASSLDTLSGRTYNEQFF. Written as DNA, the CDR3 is TGTGCCAGCAGCTTGGACACGTTATCGGGGAGAACCTACAATGAGCAGTTCTTC.

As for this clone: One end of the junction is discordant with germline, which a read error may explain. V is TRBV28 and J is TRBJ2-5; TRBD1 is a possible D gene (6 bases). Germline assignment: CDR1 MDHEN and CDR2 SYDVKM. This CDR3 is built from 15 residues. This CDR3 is CASSSESLGQVTQYF. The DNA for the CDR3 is TGTGCCAGCAGTTCCGAATCCTTGGGACAAGTGACCCAGTACTTC. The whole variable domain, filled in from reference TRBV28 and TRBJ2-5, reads DVKVTQSSRYLVKRTGEKVFLECVQDMDHENMFWYRQDPGLGLRLIYFSYDVKMKEKGDIPEGYSVSREKKERFSLILESASTNQTSMYLCASSSESLGQVTQYFGPGTRLLVL.

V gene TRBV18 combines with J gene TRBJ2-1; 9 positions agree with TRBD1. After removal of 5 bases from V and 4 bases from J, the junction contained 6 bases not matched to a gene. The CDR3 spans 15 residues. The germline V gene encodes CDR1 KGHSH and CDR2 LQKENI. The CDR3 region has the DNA TGTGCCAGCTCAGAAGGGGGACAGGGTTACAATGAGCAGTTCTTC. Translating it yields CASSEGGQGYNEQFF.

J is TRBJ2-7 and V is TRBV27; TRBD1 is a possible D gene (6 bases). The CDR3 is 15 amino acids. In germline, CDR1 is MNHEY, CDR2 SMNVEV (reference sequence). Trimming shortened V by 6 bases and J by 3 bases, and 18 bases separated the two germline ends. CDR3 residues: CASSRGGGGLYEQYF. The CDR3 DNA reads TGTGCCAGCAGCAGAGGCGGTGGGGGCCTCTACGAGCAGTACTTC.

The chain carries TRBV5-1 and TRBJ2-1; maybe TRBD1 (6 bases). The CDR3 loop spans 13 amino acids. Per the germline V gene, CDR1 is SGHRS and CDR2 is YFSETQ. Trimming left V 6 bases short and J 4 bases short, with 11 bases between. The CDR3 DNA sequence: TGCGCCAGCACCCTGGACAGTTACAATGAGCAGTTCTTC. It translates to CASTLDSYNEQFF.

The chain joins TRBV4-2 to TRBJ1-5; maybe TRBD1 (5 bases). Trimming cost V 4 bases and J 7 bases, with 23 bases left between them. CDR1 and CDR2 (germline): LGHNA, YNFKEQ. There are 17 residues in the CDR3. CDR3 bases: TGTGCCAGCAGCCCAGATACAGGTGTTACGGGAGGACAGCCCCAGCATTTT. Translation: CASSPDTGVTGGQPQHF.

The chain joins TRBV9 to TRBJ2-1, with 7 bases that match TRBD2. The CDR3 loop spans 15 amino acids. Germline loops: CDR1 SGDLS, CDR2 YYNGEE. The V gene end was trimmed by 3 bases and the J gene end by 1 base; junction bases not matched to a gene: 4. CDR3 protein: CASSGRGLSYNEQFF. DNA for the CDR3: TGTGCCAGCAGCGGGCGGGGGTTATCCTACAATGAGCAGTTCTTC.

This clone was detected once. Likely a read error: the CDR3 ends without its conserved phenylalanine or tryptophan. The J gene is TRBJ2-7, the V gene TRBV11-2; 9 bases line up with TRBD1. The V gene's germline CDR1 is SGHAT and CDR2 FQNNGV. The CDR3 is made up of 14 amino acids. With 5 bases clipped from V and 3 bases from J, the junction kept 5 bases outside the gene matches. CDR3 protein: CASSLGTGNYEQYL. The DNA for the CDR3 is TGTGCCAGCAGCCTGGGGACAGGGAACTACGAGCAGTACCTC.